This T cell receptor beta chain is drawn from a study of blood T cell repertoires in COVID-19 (dated by TCRdb to the early 2020s). Describing the broader study: Samples from collaborators originated in the United States, Italy and Spain and spanned both the acute and convalescent phases of COVID-19. The repertoires were made available in a free public database intended to serve as a resource for research on the immune response to SARS-CoV-2. HLA class I and class II types, where available, came from metadata supplied by the sample provider rather than from assay-based typing. Subjects who had been exposed to COVID-19, were actively infected with it, or had recovered from it provided the deeply sampled blood TCRbeta repertoires that made up the dataset. Nearly every sample came with metadata listing a de-identified subject ID, COVID-19 status, age in years and sex. The samples were drawn from two sources: the first 160 participants of the ongoing ImmuneRACE study, and 1,254 subjects contributed by 6 global collaborators. The material from the prospective study consisted of cDNA or gDNA derived from T cells, B-cell-depleted T cells, or PBMCs. Overall results and qualifications from the work: The quantity of clinical and demographic metadata differed by source and by participant and was supplied without curation.

The CDR3 spans 16 residues, from the cysteine through the phenylalanine. The DNA shown is the 48-base CDR3, in frame from base 1. V is cut back by 2 bases and J by 2 bases, with 6 bases in the junction unmatched. CDR1 MNHNS and CDR2 SASEGT are derived from the germline V gene. TCRbeta CDR3 regions were amplified from genomic DNA using the immunoSEQ Assay, a bias-controlled multiplex PCR. The source study handled its data this way. The number of nucleated cells in each sample was estimated from the amplification of reference gene primers within the assay. To quantify the absolute abundance of each unique TCRbeta CDR3 rearrangement, sequence reads were collapsed and filtered. For each sample, productive Simpson clonality was calculated by taking the square root of Simpson's diversity index across productive rearrangements. Entries here come from immuneACCESS through TCRdb and include only in-frame sequences with V and J called. Some clones fail to appear in such tables; in the studies checked, an unresolved V gene covers under half of the shortfall, and the cause of the remainder is unknown. That table furnishes V, J and clone size, whereas the DNA furnished D and trimming. The sample profile shows about 28,000 clones; around 90% of them were found once. Of the sample, roughly 5.4% is held by the ten largest clones.

Concerning this clone itself: Its recognized antigen is unknown. The input lacks base qualities; no much larger clone sits a single base away.

The collaborating institutions used their own protocols to collect whole blood in K2EDTA tubes. For TCRbeta analysis, collaborator samples were shipped as frozen whole blood, as isolated PBMCs, or as DNA extracted from either sample type. The material sequenced was peripheral blood. This receptor was identified in a man aged 60 to 75 with active COVID-19. Recombination connected TRBV6-1 to TRBJ2-7; 10 central bases correspond to TRBD1. The nucleotide sequence is given as TGTGCCAGCAGTGAATTGGGACAGGGGTCCCCCTACGAGCAGTACTTC. It translates as CASSELGQGSPYEQYF.